This TCR beta chain is from a study of cytomegalovirus exposure and HLA in healthy donors. Germline-derived CDR1 and CDR2 are MNHNS and SASEGT. V trimming: 11 bases; J trimming: 4 bases; junction bases outside the gene matches: 10. The CDR3 runs to 13 residues. This clone was seen just once. Its antigen is unknown. The table came from immunoSEQ multiplex PCR; TCRdb's copy has only in-frame clones and leaves some out. The table includes around 90,000 clones, almost 85% detected once. Findings and limits, study-wide: Among TCR sequences, most were rare, though some public TCRs appeared in many donors. In vitro testing confirmed a few CMV-associated chains as specific for CMV antigens.

The sequencing input was PBMCs. The genes are TRBV6-1 and TRBJ1-2; 7 bases match TRBD1. This sequence was found in a woman younger than 30 in good health and CMV-seropositive. CDR3 DNA sequence: TGTGCCGGTTCAGGGGGTACGGGCTATGGCTACACCTTC. Amino acid sequence: CAGSGGTGYGYTF.